This entry concerns a single TCR beta chain. The antigen it recognizes is unknown. Qualities for individual bases were not recorded, and no much larger clone is one base off. Whole blood was collected in K2EDTA tubes by collaborating institutions according to the institutions' own protocols. Collaborator samples were shipped for TCRbeta analysis as frozen whole blood, isolated PBMCs, or DNA extracted from either sample type. These data originate in a study of blood T cell repertoires in COVID-19 (dated by TCRdb to about 2020). About the investigation overall: Samples covering the acute and convalescent phases of COVID-19 were provided by collaborators in the United States, Italy and Spain. The prospective study material was composed of cDNA or gDNA derived from T cells, B-cell-depleted T cells, or PBMCs. The dataset comprised deeply sampled blood TCRbeta repertoires from subjects exposed to, actively infected with, or recovered from COVID-19. The repertoires were released in a freely available public database intended as a resource for research on the immune response to SARS-CoV-2. Samples came from the ongoing ImmuneRACE study (first 160 participants) plus 1,254 subjects from 6 global collaborators. The sample metadata nearly always contained a de-identified subject ID, COVID-19 status, age in years and sex. Where HLA class I and class II types were available, the types were taken from metadata supplied by the sample provider, not from assay-based typing. General findings and caveats noted by the study authors: The amount of clinical and demographic metadata varied by source and participant and was provided uncurated.

TCRbeta CDR3 regions were amplified from genomic DNA using the immunoSEQ Assay, a bias-controlled multiplex PCR. In the paper's pipeline: Within the assay, amplification of reference gene primers was used to estimate how many nucleated cells each sample contained. To quantify the absolute abundance of each unique TCRbeta CDR3 rearrangement, sequence reads were collapsed and filtered. For each sample, productive Simpson clonality was calculated as the square root of Simpson's diversity index over productive rearrangements. The source is immuneACCESS, and TCRdb retained only in-frame sequences with V and J called. Part of the clones is not carried over; for the studies checked, unresolved V genes explain less than half of this, and the remainder is unexplained. Clone size and V and J calls were adopted from that table, with D and trimming inferred from the DNA. The sample table contains about 440,000 clones; only one count was recorded for 75% to 90% of them. The ten most abundant clones make up roughly 4.3% of the sample.

The germline V gene supplies CDR1 SNHLY and CDR2 FYNNEI. Inclusive of the bounding cysteine and phenylalanine, the CDR3 is 13 residues long. CDR3 DNA only is kept here, 39 bases in frame from base 1. V is cut by 4 bases and J by 2 bases, and the space between the germline ends is 8 bases. The chain couples TRBV2 to TRBJ2-5, with the D gene too uncertain to name. The sequence was obtained from a woman aged 25 to 39 with acute or convalescent COVID-19. The sample was peripheral blood. The sequence in DNA is TGTGCCAGCAGTGCAACTTGGCAAGAGACCCAGTACTTC. Protein translation: CASSATWQETQYF.